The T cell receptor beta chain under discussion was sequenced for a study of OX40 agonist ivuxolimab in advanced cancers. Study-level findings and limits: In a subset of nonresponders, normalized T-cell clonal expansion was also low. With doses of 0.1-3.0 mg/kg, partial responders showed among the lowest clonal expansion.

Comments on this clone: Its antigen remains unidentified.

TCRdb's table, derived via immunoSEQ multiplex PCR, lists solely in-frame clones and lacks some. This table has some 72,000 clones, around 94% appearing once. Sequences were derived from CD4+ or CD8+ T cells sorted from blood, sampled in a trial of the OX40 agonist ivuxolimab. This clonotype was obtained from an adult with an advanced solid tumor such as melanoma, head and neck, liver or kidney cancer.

CDR3 residues: CASSLGGQYRYLDYGYTF. The CDR3, as DNA: TGTGCCAGCAGCTTGGGGGGACAGTATAGGTATTTGGACTATGGCTACACCTTC. The rearrangement uses TRBV5-8 and TRBJ1-2; 7 nucleotides align to TRBD1. Per germline, CDR1 SGHTS and CDR2 YDEGEE. The ends lost 0 bases at V and 3 bases at J; junction bases unmatched: 14. The CDR3 runs to 18 residues.